This T cell receptor (beta chain) was retrieved from a study of blood T cell repertoires in COVID-19. V lost 5 bases and J lost 0, with 6 bases in between. The CDR3 loop spans 13 amino acids. CDR1 and CDR2 (germline): SGHTA, FQGTGA. The protocol was immunoSEQ multiplex PCR, while the TCRdb copy is restricted to in-frame clones and leaves out a portion. The sample holds about 46,000 clones, 87% seen once. The sample comprised peripheral blood. The gene calls are TRBV7-3 and TRBJ2-3; D unclear. The sequence was collected from a human donor in a cohort sampled during active COVID-19. This chain's CDR3 is CASSAYSTDTQYF. CDR3 nucleotides: TGTGCCAGCAGCGCCTACAGCACAGATACGCAGTATTTT.